Each of the 16 T cell receptor beta chains below was sequenced from the same sample in a study of blood T cell repertoires in COVID-19. The data were produced by immunoSEQ multiplex PCR, yet TCRdb's version contains in-frame clones alone and is incomplete. The data hold around 130,000 clones, with approximately 86% observed a single time. Sequenced sample: PBMCs or T cells enriched from blood (not recorded which). The receptors here all came from a woman between 45 and 65 years old who had recovered from COVID-19.

This chain connects TRBV7-8 to TRBJ1-4, with TRBD1 as a possible D gene (6 bases). The CDR3 contains 15 residues. The V end lost 4 bases, the J end lost 4 bases, and 13 bases lay between the germline ends. CDR1 and CDR2 (germline): SGHVS, FQNEAQ. This chain's CDR3 is CASSSYRARNEKLFF. In DNA, the CDR3 is TGTGCCAGCAGCTCGTACAGGGCGCGTAATGAAAAACTGTTTTTT.

The chain carries TRBV4-1 and TRBJ2-3; possibly TRBD2 for D (5 bases). Germline CDR1 MGHRA, CDR2 YSYEKL. Trimming took 4 bases from V and 1 from J, leaving 15 bases between them. The CDR3 runs 16 residues. Here the CDR3 reads CASSPGRARGTDTQYF. CDR3 nucleotide sequence: TGCGCCAGCAGCCCCGGCCGGGCGCGGGGCACAGATACGCAGTATTTT.

The chain carries TRBV7-2 and TRBJ2-7; 10 bases are shared with TRBD2. V was pared by 2 bases and J by 5 bases, with 12 bases of the junction left unmatched. CDR1 SGHTA and CDR2 FQGNSA come from the germline V gene. The CDR3 runs 17 residues. CDR3 DNA: TGTGCCAGCAGCTTAATCAGCCTAGCGGGGGTAGGTGACGAGCAGTACTTC. This codes for CASSLISLAGVGDEQYF.

This clone was seen a single time. The chain couples TRBV5-1 to TRBJ1-2, with 10 bases matching TRBD1. This CDR3 has 14 amino acids. Germline V gives CDR1 SGHRS, CDR2 YFSETQ. V lost 0 bases to trimming and J lost 8 bases; unmatched junction nucleotides: 4. As DNA, the CDR3 is TGCGCCAGCAGCTTGGGGGACAGGGGTGAGGGCTACACCTTC. Amino acid sequence: CASSLGDRGEGYTF.

The chain has TRBV5-6 and TRBJ2-3; 8 positions agree with TRBD2. This CDR3 has 16 amino acids. The V gene end was trimmed by 4 bases and the J gene end by 0 bases; junction bases not matched to a gene: 7. Germline V gives CDR1 SGHDT, CDR2 YYEEEE. This chain's CDR3 is CASSGGGPTSTDTQYF. The CDR3 DNA reads TGTGCCAGCAGCGGCGGGGGGCCGACTAGCACAGATACGCAGTATTTT. Complete variable domain (other parts from reference TRBV5-6 and TRBJ2-3): DAGVTQSPTHLIKTRGQQVTLRCSPKSGHDTVSWYQQALGQGPQFIFQYYEEEERQRGNFPDRFSGHQFPNYSSELNVNALLLGDSALYLCASSGGGPTSTDTQYFGPGTRLTVL.

The chain joins TRBV7-2 to TRBJ1-1; D remains ambiguous. Germline CDR1 and CDR2: SGHTA and FQGNSA. CDR3 length equals 13 residues. Trimming removed 6 bases from V and 3 bases from J, with 11 bases in between. CDR3 sequence: CASSTQYDTEAFF. CDR3 bases: TGTGCCAGCAGTACCCAGTACGACACTGAAGCTTTCTTT.

The chain combines TRBV2 with TRBJ1-1, with 12 bases identical to TRBD1. This CDR3 has 18 residues. Germline V gives CDR1 SNHLY, CDR2 FYNNEI. V trimming: 0 bases; J trimming: 1 base; junction bases outside the gene matches: 6. The CDR3: CASSEAGQGAGGNTEAFF. The CDR3 DNA is TGTGCCAGCAGTGAAGCGGGACAGGGGGCCGGAGGGAACACTGAAGCTTTCTTT.

J is TRBJ1-6 and V is TRBV7-2, with TRBD1 identical over 7 bases. The germline V gene encodes CDR1 SGHTA and CDR2 FQGNSA. J was trimmed by 8 bases and V by 3 bases; bases with no gene match: 4. CDR3 size: 14 residues. Here the CDR3 DNA reads TGTGCCAGCAGCTTTGGGACAGTATATTCACCCCTCCACTTT. It encodes CASSFGTVYSPLHF.

J is TRBJ2-2 and V is TRBV19; TRBD2 might be the D (6 bases). Between the trimmed V and J ends, which lost 6 bases and 0 bases, there was a span of 11 bases. CDR1 and CDR2 (germline): LNHDA, SQIVND (reference sequence). CDR3 size: 15 residues. The CDR3 region has the DNA TGTGCCAGTAGGACTTGGGGGGCGAACACCGGGGAGCTGTTTTTT. Its translation: CASRTWGANTGELFF.

V gene TRBV28 combines with J gene TRBJ1-1; D is uncertain. Germline loops: CDR1 MDHEN, CDR2 SYDVKM. V was pared by 7 bases and J by 0 bases, with 15 bases between. The CDR3 covers 15 residues. The CDR3 coding sequence is TGTGCCAGCATAAGCTACGGACTGATGAACACTGAAGCTTTCTTT. Protein: CASISYGLMNTEAFF.

The chain links TRBV6-5 to TRBJ1-1; D might be TRBD1 (5 bases). From germline, CDR1 is MNHEY and CDR2 SVGAGI. The CDR3 spans 15 residues. Trimming pared 6 bases from V and 5 bases from J, leaving 19 bases between. The CDR3 loop reads CASSHPSRGRTEAFF. In DNA form, the CDR3 reads TGTGCCAGCAGCCACCCCTCGCGGGGCCGAACTGAAGCTTTCTTT.

V gene TRBV6-2 or TRBV6-3 combines with J gene TRBJ2-3, with D perhaps TRBD2 (6 bases). CDR3 length equals 17 residues. The ends were cut back, 2 bases at V and 2 bases at J, with 17 bases in the middle. Germline CDR1 reads MNHEY; CDR2 reads SVGEGT. CDR3 protein: CASSYPMAGPNTDTQYF. The CDR3 DNA reads TGTGCCAGCAGTTACCCCATGGCGGGACCAAACACAGATACGCAGTATTTT.

V gene TRBV7-2 combines with J gene TRBJ2-7; TRBD2 aligns across 11 bases. The germline V gene encodes CDR1 SGHTA and CDR2 FQGNSA. The CDR3 is made up of 13 amino acids. V lost 6 bases and J lost 3; bases outside the gene matches: 1. This CDR3 is CASRLAGGYEQYF. CDR3 in DNA: TGTGCCAGCAGGCTAGCGGGGGGCTACGAGCAGTACTTC.

This chain joins TRBV19 and TRBJ1-5; tentatively, D is TRBD1 (6 bases). The CDR3 consists of 15 residues. Germline values: CDR1 LNHDA, CDR2 SQIVND (reference sequence). The CDR3 DNA is TGTGCTTCCCGAGGGGGACAAAATAGCAATCAGCCCCAGCATTTT. Protein sequence: CASRGGQNSNQPQHF.

V gene TRBV3-1 (or the pseudogene TRBV3-2) combines with J gene TRBJ2-2, with TRBD2 matching over 10 bases. The J segment lost 5 bases and the V segment lost 3 bases, leaving 6 bases of the junction unmatched. The CDR3 is made up of 16 amino acids. Germline V gives CDR1 LGHDT, CDR2 YNNKEL (reference sequence). The CDR3 sequence is CASSHRLAGGTGELFF. The CDR3 coding sequence is TGTGCCAGCAGCCACCGACTAGCGGGCGGAACCGGGGAGCTGTTTTTT.

CDR3: CASSQLSQETQYF. DNA of the CDR3: TGTGCCAGCAGCCAACTATCCCAAGAGACCCAGTACTTC. The chain has TRBV3-1 (or the pseudogene TRBV3-2) and TRBJ2-5; D ambiguous. Germline V gives CDR1 LGHDT, CDR2 YNNKEL (reference sequence). The CDR3 spans 13 residues. V shed 2 bases and J shed 1 base, with 5 bases lying between them.